A selection of T cell receptor beta chains follows, all from one sample in a study of Ad26.COV2.S vaccination and SARS-CoV-2 variants. TCRdb's copy holds only in-frame clones and misses some; the assay was immunoSEQ multiplex PCR. Found here are around 450,000 clones, roughly nine tenths of them singletons; the top ten hold 1.5% to 2%. This specimen was peripheral blood, taken in a trial of Ad26.COV2.S vaccine versus placebo. The receptors come from a person aged 18 to 65 who received the Ad26.COV2.S COVID-19 vaccine or a placebo. Each CDR3 is given with its conserved first and last residue. A D gene is named only where the DNA matches it firmly. Only some rows state a clone size, as once, few, many or a class for expanded clones.

J gene: TRBJ2-4; clone size: NA; D gene: NA; V gene: TRBV28; CDR3 protein: CASSVLGRNGVKNIQYF; CDR3 DNA: TGTGCCAGCAGTGTTCTTGGGCGGAATGGGGTCAAAAACATTCAGTACTTC
J gene: TRBJ2-3; clone size: NA; D gene: NA; V gene: TRBV2; CDR3 protein: CASKPRLSTDTQYF; CDR3 DNA: TGTGCCAGCAAACCGCGCCTCAGCACAGATACGCAGTATTTT
J gene: TRBJ2-1; clone size: NA; D gene: NA; V gene: TRBV5-4; CDR3 protein: CASSLGMYSGVLVGEQFF; CDR3 DNA: TGTGCCAGCAGCTTAGGGATGTATTCGGGAGTGTTAGTCGGTGAGCAGTTCTTC
J gene: TRBJ2-7; clone size: NA; D gene: TRBD1; V gene: TRBV7-2; CDR3 protein: CASSFQTGQGAAYEQYF; CDR3 DNA: TGTGCCAGCAGCTTTCAAACTGGACAGGGGGCGGCCTACGAGCAGTACTTC
J gene: TRBJ2-7; clone size: few; D gene: NA; V gene: TRBV19; CDR3 protein: CASSPGTTLGEQYF; CDR3 DNA: TGTGCCAGTAGTCCAGGGACAACACTAGGCGAGCAGTACTTC
J gene: TRBJ1-2; clone size: NA; D gene: NA; V gene: TRBV2; CDR3 protein: CASGATWISGGYTF; CDR3 DNA: TGTGCCAGCGGAGCAACTTGGATATCGGGCGGCTACACCTTC
J gene: TRBJ1-1; clone size: NA; D gene: NA; V gene: TRBV21-1; CDR3 protein: CASSPPGRDREATEAFF; CDR3 DNA: TGTGCCAGCAGCCCACCCGGGCGGGACAGAGAAGCCACTGAAGCTTTCTTT
J gene: TRBJ2-2; clone size: NA; D gene: NA; V gene: TRBV9; CDR3 protein: CASSGPLRGDGLRKLFF; CDR3 DNA: TGTGCCAGCAGCGGACCGTTGAGGGGCGATGGGTTGAGGAAGCTGTTTTTT
J gene: TRBJ2-7; clone size: NA; D gene: TRBD1; V gene: TRBV14; CDR3 protein: CASSQISNRGTGPSYEQYF; CDR3 DNA: TGTGCCAGCAGCCAAATATCAAACAGGGGGACCGGTCCCAGCTACGAGCAGTACTTC
J gene: TRBJ2-2; clone size: NA; D gene: TRBD2; V gene: TRBV4-1; CDR3 protein: CASSHSGLAGMNTGELFF; CDR3 DNA: TGCGCCAGCAGCCACTCGGGACTAGCGGGGATGAACACCGGGGAGCTGTTTTTT
J gene: TRBJ2-1; clone size: once; D gene: NA; V gene: TRBV5-1; CDR3 protein: CASSGFSRASYNEQFF; CDR3 DNA: TGCGCCAGCAGCGGGTTCTCGCGGGCCTCCTACAATGAGCAGTTCTTC
J gene: TRBJ2-2; clone size: NA; D gene: NA; V gene: TRBV18; CDR3 protein: CASSPRAGPNTGELFF; CDR3 DNA: TGTGCCAGCTCACCACGGGCAGGGCCGAACACCGGGGAGCTGTTTTTT
J gene: TRBJ1-4; clone size: once; D gene: TRBD1; V gene: TRBV4-3; CDR3 protein: CASSQGARQGVGEKLFF; CDR3 DNA: TGCGCCAGCAGCCAAGGGGCTCGACAGGGCGTCGGTGAAAAACTGTTTTTT
J gene: TRBJ1-1; clone size: NA; D gene: NA; V gene: TRBV7-9; CDR3 protein: CASSPRTATEAFF; CDR3 DNA: TGTGCCAGCAGCCCACGGACCGCCACTGAAGCTTTCTTT
J gene: TRBJ2-7; clone size: NA; D gene: TRBD2; V gene: TRBV30; CDR3 protein: CAWSSGGNYEQYF; CDR3 DNA: TGTGCCTGGAGTTCGGGGGGAAACTACGAGCAGTACTTC
J gene: TRBJ2-7; clone size: once; D gene: TRBD2; V gene: TRBV2; CDR3 protein: CASSERGVPLYEQYF; CDR3 DNA: TGTGCCAGCAGTGAACGGGGGGTACCCCTCTACGAGCAGTACTTC
J gene: TRBJ1-1; clone size: NA; D gene: NA; V gene: TRBV25-1; CDR3 protein: CASSDRPNTEAFF; CDR3 DNA: TGTGCCAGCAGTGATCGACCGAACACTGAAGCTTTCTTT
J gene: TRBJ1-2; clone size: NA; D gene: NA; V gene: TRBV5-1; CDR3 protein: CASSQGKGNYGYTF; CDR3 DNA: TGCGCCAGCAGCCAGGGAAAGGGTAACTATGGCTACACCTTC
J gene: TRBJ2-3; clone size: NA; D gene: NA; V gene: TRBV14; CDR3 protein: CASSQGAYNTQYF; CDR3 DNA: TGTGCCAGCAGCCAAGGGGCCTATAATACGCAGTATTTT
J gene: TRBJ1-6; clone size: NA; D gene: TRBD1; V gene: TRBV19; CDR3 protein: CASRQDRALDSPLHF; CDR3 DNA: TGTGCCAGTAGACAGGACAGGGCATTGGATTCACCCCTCCACTTT
J gene: TRBJ1-2; clone size: NA; D gene: NA; V gene: TRBV5-1; CDR3 protein: CASSFLSFYGYTF; CDR3 DNA: TGCGCCAGCAGCTTTTTATCCTTCTATGGCTACACCTTC
J gene: TRBJ2-1; clone size: few; D gene: NA; V gene: TRBV11-3; CDR3 protein: CASSQGLVNEQFF; CDR3 DNA: TGTGCCAGCAGCCAGGGGCTAGTCAATGAGCAGTTCTTC
J gene: TRBJ2-5; clone size: NA; D gene: NA; V gene: TRBV27; CDR3 protein: CASRTIEPGQETQYF; CDR3 DNA: TGTGCCAGCAGGACAATAGAGCCAGGGCAAGAGACCCAGTACTTC
J gene: TRBJ2-1; clone size: NA; D gene: NA; V gene: TRBV9; CDR3 protein: CASSVVGALGANEQFF; CDR3 DNA: TGTGCCAGCAGCGTAGTCGGGGCTCTGGGGGCGAATGAGCAGTTCTTC
J gene: TRBJ1-1; clone size: NA; D gene: NA; V gene: TRBV7-9; CDR3 protein: CASRGWATEAFF; CDR3 DNA: TGTGCCAGCCGGGGCTGGGCCACTGAAGCTTTCTTT
J gene: TRBJ2-5; clone size: NA; D gene: TRBD2; V gene: TRBV13; CDR3 protein: CASSQSGGLRRETQYF; CDR3 DNA: TGTGCCAGCTCCCAATCGGGGGGGCTGAGGCGAGAGACCCAGTACTTC
J gene: TRBJ2-3; clone size: NA; D gene: TRBD2; V gene: TRBV7-3; CDR3 protein: CASSIRGFGLAGETDTQYF; CDR3 DNA: TGTGCCAGCAGCATCCGGGGATTTGGCCTAGCGGGAGAAACAGATACGCAGTATTTT
J gene: TRBJ2-3; clone size: once; D gene: NA; V gene: TRBV3-1/TRBV3-2; CDR3 protein: CASSRGGRPDTQYF; CDR3 DNA: TGTGCCAGCAGCCGGGGCGGCCGGCCAGATACGCAGTATTTT
J gene: TRBJ2-7; clone size: NA; D gene: NA; V gene: TRBV9; CDR3 protein: CASSVGGASSYEQYF; CDR3 DNA: TGTGCCAGCAGCGTTGGGGGAGCCAGCTCCTACGAGCAGTACTTC
J gene: TRBJ2-1; clone size: NA; D gene: TRBD2; V gene: TRBV2; CDR3 protein: CASRRTSGRDIYNEQFF; CDR3 DNA: TGTGCCAGCAGGAGGACTAGCGGGAGGGATATATACAATGAGCAGTTCTTC
J gene: TRBJ1-1; clone size: NA; D gene: NA; V gene: TRBV2; CDR3 protein: CASRANRNTEAFF; CDR3 DNA: TGTGCCAGCAGAGCTAACAGGAACACTGAAGCTTTCTTT
J gene: TRBJ1-1; clone size: NA; D gene: TRBD1; V gene: TRBV7-9; CDR3 protein: CASSLGQGGKAFF; CDR3 DNA: TGTGCCAGCAGCCTTGGACAGGGAGGTAAAGCTTTCTTT
J gene: TRBJ1-6; clone size: NA; D gene: NA; V gene: TRBV5-4; CDR3 protein: CASSRLTRSGMGAYNSPLHF; CDR3 DNA: TGTGCCAGCAGCCGACTTACGCGTTCCGGAATGGGCGCCTATAATTCACCCCTCCACTTT
J gene: TRBJ1-2; clone size: NA; D gene: NA; V gene: TRBV19; CDR3 protein: CASSRRTARGNYGYTF; CDR3 DNA: TGTGCCAGTAGTCGGAGGACAGCCCGGGGGAACTATGGCTACACCTTC
J gene: TRBJ2-7; clone size: once; D gene: NA; V gene: TRBV28; CDR3 protein: CASSLGKYEQYF; CDR3 DNA: TGTGCCAGCAGTTTGGGGAAGTACGAGCAGTACTTC
J gene: TRBJ1-5; clone size: NA; D gene: NA; V gene: TRBV3-1/TRBV3-2; CDR3 protein: CASSQGWGVSNQPQHF; CDR3 DNA: TGTGCCAGCAGCCAAGGGTGGGGGGTTTCAAATCAGCCCCAGCATTTT
J gene: TRBJ2-5; clone size: NA; D gene: NA; V gene: TRBV7-2; CDR3 protein: CASSQNSPGLQETQYF; CDR3 DNA: TGTGCCAGCAGCCAAAATTCCCCGGGACTTCAAGAGACCCAGTACTTC
J gene: TRBJ2-3; clone size: NA; D gene: TRBD2; V gene: TRBV11-2; CDR3 protein: CASSASGRRDTQYF; CDR3 DNA: TGTGCCAGCAGCGCTAGCGGGAGACGGGATACGCAGTATTTT
J gene: TRBJ2-5; clone size: NA; D gene: TRBD1; V gene: TRBV7-9; CDR3 protein: CASSISRTGPTIETQYF; CDR3 DNA: TGTGCCAGCAGCATCAGTCGGACAGGGCCCACCATAGAGACCCAGTACTTC
J gene: TRBJ1-4; clone size: NA; D gene: NA; V gene: TRBV29-1; CDR3 protein: CSVQGSPEKLFF; CDR3 DNA: TGCAGCGTCCAGGGTTCTCCCGAAAAACTGTTTTTT
J gene: TRBJ1-3; clone size: NA; D gene: NA; V gene: TRBV9; CDR3 protein: CASSAGAVSGNTIYF; CDR3 DNA: TGTGCCAGCAGCGCCGGGGCGGTCTCTGGAAACACCATATATTTT
J gene: TRBJ2-7; clone size: NA; D gene: NA; V gene: TRBV2; CDR3 protein: CASSGEYEQYF; CDR3 DNA: TGTGCCAGCAGTGGGGAATACGAGCAGTACTTC
J gene: TRBJ1-4; clone size: NA; D gene: NA; V gene: TRBV14; CDR3 protein: CASSQHTDEKLFF; CDR3 DNA: TGTGCCAGCAGCCAACACACGGATGAAAAACTGTTTTTT
J gene: TRBJ2-2; clone size: NA; D gene: NA; V gene: TRBV19; CDR3 protein: CASSIVSGTGELFF; CDR3 DNA: TGTGCCAGTAGTATAGTTAGCGGAACCGGGGAGCTGTTTTTT
J gene: TRBJ1-4; clone size: NA; D gene: NA; V gene: TRBV13; CDR3 protein: CASSSDGDNEKLFF; CDR3 DNA: TGTGCCAGCAGCTCGGACGGGGACAATGAAAAACTGTTTTTT
J gene: TRBJ2-1; clone size: NA; D gene: TRBD2; V gene: TRBV9; CDR3 protein: CASSALLAGGHNEQFF; CDR3 DNA: TGTGCCAGCAGCGCCCTTTTGGCGGGAGGCCACAATGAGCAGTTCTTC
J gene: TRBJ1-2; clone size: NA; D gene: NA; V gene: TRBV15; CDR3 protein: CATSSRALKDRGTNYGYTF; CDR3 DNA: TGTGCCACCAGCTCCCGAGCGCTTAAGGACCGGGGTACTAACTATGGCTACACCTTC